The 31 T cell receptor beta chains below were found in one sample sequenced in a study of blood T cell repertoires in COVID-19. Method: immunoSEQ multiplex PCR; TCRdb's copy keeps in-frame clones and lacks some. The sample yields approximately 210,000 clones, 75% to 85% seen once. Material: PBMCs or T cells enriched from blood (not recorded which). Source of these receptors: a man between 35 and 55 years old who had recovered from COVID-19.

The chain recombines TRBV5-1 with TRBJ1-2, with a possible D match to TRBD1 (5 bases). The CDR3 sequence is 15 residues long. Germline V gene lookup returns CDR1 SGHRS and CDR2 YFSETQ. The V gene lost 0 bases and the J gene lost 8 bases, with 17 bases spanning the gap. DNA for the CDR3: TGCGCCAGCAGCTTGGCCGGCCAGGGCGAAGGGGGCTACACCTTC. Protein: CASSLAGQGEGGYTF. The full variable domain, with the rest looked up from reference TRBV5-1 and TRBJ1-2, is KAGVTQTPRYLIKTRGQQVTLSCSPISGHRSVSWYQQTPGQGLQFLFEYFSETQRNKGNFPGRFSGRQFSNSRSEMNVSTLELGDSALYLCASSLAGQGEGGYTFGSGTRLTVV.

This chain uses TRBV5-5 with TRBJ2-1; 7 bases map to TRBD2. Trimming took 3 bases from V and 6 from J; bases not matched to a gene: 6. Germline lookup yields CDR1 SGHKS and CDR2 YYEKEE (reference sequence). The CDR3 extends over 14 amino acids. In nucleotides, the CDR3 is TGTGCCAGCAGCTGGGTCTCTAGCGGCAATGAGCAGTTCTTC. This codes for CASSWVSSGNEQFF.

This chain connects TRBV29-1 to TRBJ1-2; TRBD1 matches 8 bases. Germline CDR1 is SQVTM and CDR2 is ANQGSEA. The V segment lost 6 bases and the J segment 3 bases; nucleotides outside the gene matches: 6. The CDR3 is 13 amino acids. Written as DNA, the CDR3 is TGCAGCGTCGCAGGGGGCGAAGACTATGGCTACACCTTC. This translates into CSVAGGEDYGYTF.

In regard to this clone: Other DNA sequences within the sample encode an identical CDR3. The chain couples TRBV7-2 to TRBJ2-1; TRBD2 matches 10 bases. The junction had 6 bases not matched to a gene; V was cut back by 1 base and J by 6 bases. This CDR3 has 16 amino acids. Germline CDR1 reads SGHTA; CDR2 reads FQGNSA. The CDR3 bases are TGTGCCAGCAGCTTAGTGGCTAGCGGGAGTGGCAATGAGCAGTTCTTC. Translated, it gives CASSLVASGSGNEQFF.

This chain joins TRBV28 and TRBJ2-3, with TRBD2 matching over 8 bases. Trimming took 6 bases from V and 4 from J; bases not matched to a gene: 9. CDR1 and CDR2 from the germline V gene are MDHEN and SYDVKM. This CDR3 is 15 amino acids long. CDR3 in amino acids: CASSPGLATSDTQYF. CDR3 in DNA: TGTGCCAGCAGCCCCGGACTAGCAACTTCAGATACGCAGTATTTT.

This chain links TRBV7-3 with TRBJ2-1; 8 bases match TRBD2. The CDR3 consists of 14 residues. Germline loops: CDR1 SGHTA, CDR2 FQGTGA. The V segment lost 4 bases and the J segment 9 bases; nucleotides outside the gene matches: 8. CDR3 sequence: CASSSRGGEAEQFF. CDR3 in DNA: TGTGCCAGCAGCTCCCGGGGGGGAGAGGCTGAGCAGTTCTTC.

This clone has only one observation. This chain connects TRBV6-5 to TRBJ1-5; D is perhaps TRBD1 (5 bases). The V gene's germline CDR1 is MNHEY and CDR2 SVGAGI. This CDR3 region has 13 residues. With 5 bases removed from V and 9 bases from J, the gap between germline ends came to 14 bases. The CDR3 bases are TGTGCCAGCAGTCAGACAGCCGCCCGGCCCCAGCATTTT. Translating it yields CASSQTAARPQHF.

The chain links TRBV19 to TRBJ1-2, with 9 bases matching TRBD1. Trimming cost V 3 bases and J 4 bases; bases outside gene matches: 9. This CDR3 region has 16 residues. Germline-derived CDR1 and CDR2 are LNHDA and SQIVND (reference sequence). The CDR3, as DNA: TGTGCCAGTAGTATCGGCGGGACAGGGCGGGTCTATGGCTACACCTTC. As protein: CASSIGGTGRVYGYTF.

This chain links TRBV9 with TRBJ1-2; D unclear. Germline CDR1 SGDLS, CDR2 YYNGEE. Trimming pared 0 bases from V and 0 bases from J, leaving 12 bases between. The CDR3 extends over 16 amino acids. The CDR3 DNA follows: TGTGCCAGCAGCGTAGGATCCCCCGGAGCTAACTATGGCTACACCTTC. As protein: CASSVGSPGANYGYTF.

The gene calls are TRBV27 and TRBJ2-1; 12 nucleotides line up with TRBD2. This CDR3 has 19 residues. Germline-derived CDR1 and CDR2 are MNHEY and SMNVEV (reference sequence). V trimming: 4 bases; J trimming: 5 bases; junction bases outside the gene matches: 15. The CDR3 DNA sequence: TGTGCCAGCAGTTGGAAATCGCCCGGACTAGCGGGGACCAACAATGAGCAGTTCTTC. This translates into CASSWKSPGLAGTNNEQFF.

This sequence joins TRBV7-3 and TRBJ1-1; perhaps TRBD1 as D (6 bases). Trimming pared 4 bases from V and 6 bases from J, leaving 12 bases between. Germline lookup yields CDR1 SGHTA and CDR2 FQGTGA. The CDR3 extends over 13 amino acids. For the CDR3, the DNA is TGTGCCAGCAGCTCGACAGGTGGAGCTGAAGCTTTCTTT. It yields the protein CASSSTGGAEAFF.

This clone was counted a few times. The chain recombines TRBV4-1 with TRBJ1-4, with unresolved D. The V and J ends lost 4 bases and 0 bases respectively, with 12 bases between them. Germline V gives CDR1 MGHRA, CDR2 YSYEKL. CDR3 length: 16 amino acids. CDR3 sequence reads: CASSRSTESTNEKLFF. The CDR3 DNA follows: TGCGCCAGCAGCCGGTCTACAGAGTCAACTAATGAAAAACTGTTTTTT.

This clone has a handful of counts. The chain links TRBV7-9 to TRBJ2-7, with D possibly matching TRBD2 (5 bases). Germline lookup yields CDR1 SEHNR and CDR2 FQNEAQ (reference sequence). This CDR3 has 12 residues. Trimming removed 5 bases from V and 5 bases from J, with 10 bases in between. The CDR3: CASSPGSHEQYF. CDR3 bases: TGTGCCAGCAGCCCGGGAAGCCACGAGCAGTACTTC.

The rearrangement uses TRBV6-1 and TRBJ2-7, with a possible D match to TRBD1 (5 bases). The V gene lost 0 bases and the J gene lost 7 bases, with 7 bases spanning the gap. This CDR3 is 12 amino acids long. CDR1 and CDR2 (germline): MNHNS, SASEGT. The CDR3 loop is CASSEAGDEQYV. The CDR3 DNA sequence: TGTGCCAGCAGTGAAGCAGGGGATGAGCAGTACGTC.

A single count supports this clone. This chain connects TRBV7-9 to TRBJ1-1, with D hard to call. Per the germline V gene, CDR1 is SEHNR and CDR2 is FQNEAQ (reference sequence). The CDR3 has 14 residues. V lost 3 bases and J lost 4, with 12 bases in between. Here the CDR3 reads CASSLEGASTEAFF. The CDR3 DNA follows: TGTGCCAGCAGCTTGGAGGGAGCCAGCACTGAAGCTTTCTTT.

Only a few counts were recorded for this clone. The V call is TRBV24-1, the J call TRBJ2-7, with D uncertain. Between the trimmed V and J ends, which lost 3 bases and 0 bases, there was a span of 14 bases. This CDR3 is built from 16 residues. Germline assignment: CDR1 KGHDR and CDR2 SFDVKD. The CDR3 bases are TGTGCCACCAGTGATCCACCAGGTAGGCGCTCCTACGAGCAGTACGTC. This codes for CATSDPPGRRSYEQYV.

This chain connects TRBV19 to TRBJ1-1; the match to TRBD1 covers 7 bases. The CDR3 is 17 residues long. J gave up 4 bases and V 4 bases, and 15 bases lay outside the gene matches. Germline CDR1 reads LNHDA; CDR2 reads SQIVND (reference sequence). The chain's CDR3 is CASSTWDSGRSRTEAFF. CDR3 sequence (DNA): TGTGCCAGTAGTACTTGGGACAGTGGACGAAGTCGCACTGAAGCTTTCTTT.

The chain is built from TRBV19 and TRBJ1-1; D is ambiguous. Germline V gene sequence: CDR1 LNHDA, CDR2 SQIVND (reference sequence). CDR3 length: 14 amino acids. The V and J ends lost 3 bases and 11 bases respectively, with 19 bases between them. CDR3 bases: TGTGCCAGTAGTATGGAGAAGTGGAAGGTAAAGGCTTTCTTT. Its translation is CASSMEKWKVKAFF.

The CDR3 is CASSLDQSGTSGMNEQFF. CDR3 nucleotide sequence: TGTGCCAGCAGCTTAGATCAGTCTGGAACTAGCGGGATGAATGAGCAGTTCTTC. The rearrangement joins TRBV11-3 to TRBJ2-1; 10 bases line up with TRBD2. The CDR3 has 18 amino acids. CDR1 is SGHNT and CDR2 is YENEEA in the germline V gene. With V trimmed by 0 bases and J by 7 bases, 12 bases remained unmatched.

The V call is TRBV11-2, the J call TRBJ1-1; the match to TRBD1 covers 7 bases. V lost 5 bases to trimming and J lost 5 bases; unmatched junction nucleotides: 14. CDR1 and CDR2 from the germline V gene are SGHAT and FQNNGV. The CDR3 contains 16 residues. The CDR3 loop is CASSPTGAPRGTEAFF. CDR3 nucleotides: TGTGCCAGCAGCCCCACAGGGGCCCCTCGGGGAACTGAAGCTTTCTTT.

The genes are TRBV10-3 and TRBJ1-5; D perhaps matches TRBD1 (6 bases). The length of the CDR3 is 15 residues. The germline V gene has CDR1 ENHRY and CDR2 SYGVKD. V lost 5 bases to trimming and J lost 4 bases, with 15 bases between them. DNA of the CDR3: TGTGCCATCAGTTCGGACAGTTTCGGGAATCAGCCCCAGCATTTT. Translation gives CAISSDSFGNQPQHF.

The CDR3: CASSLAHVPSGRPTFVGELFF. CDR3 bases: TGTGCCAGCAGCTTAGCACATGTACCTAGCGGGAGGCCCACCTTTGTCGGGGAGCTGTTTTTT. The chain uses TRBV7-6 and TRBJ2-2; 11 bases line up with TRBD2. With V trimmed by 0 bases and J by 7 bases, 19 bases remained unmatched. Germline lookup yields CDR1 SGHVS and CDR2 FNYEAQ. This CDR3 spans 21 amino acids. The full variable domain, completed using reference TRBV7-6 and TRBJ2-2, is GAGVSQSPRYKVTKRGQDVALRCDPISGHVSLYWYRQALGQGPEFLTYFNYEAQQDKSGLPNDRFSAERPEGSISTLTIQRTEQRDSAMYRCASSLAHVPSGRPTFVGELFFGEGSRLTVL.

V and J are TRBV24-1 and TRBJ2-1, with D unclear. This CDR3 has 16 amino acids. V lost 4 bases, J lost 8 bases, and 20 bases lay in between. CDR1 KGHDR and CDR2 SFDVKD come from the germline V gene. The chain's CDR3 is CATSEYAASADDEQFF. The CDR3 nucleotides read TGTGCCACCAGTGAATACGCAGCGTCCGCAGACGATGAGCAGTTCTTC.

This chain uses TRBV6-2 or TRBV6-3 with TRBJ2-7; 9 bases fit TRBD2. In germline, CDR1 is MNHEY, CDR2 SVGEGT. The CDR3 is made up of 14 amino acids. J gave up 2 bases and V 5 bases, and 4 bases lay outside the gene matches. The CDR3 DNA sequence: TGTGCCAGCAGTAAGACTAGCGGCGCCTACGAGCAGTACGTC. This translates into CASSKTSGAYEQYV.

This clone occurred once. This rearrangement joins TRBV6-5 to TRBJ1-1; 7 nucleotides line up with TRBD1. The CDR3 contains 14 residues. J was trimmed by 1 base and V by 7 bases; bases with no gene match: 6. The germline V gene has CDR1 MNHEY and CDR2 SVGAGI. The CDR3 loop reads CASINRGRNTEAFF. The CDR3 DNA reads TGTGCCAGCATTAACAGGGGCAGGAACACTGAAGCTTTCTTT.

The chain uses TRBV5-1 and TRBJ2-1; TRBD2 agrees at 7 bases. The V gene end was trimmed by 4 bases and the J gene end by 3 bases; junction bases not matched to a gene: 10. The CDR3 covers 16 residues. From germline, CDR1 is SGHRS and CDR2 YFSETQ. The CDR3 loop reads CASSPRTRGYYNEQFF. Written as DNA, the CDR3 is TGCGCCAGCAGCCCCAGGACTAGGGGCTACTACAATGAGCAGTTCTTC.

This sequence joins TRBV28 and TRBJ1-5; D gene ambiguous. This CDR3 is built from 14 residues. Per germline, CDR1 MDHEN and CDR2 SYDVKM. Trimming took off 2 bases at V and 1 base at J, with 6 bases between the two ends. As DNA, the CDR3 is TGTGCCAGCAGTTTAGGCGGGAGCAATCAGCCCCAGCATTTT. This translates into CASSLGGSNQPQHF.

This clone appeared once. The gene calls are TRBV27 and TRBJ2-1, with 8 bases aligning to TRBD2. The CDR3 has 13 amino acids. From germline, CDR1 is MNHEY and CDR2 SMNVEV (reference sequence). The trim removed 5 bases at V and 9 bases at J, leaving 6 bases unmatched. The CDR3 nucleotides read TGTGCCAGCAGTCTAAGCGGGAGCGTTGAGCAGTTCTTC. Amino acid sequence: CASSLSGSVEQFF.

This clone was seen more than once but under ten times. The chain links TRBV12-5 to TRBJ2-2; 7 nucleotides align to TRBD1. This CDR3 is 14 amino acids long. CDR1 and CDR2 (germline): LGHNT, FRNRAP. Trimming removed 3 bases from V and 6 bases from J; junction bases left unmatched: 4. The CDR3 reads CASGLDREAGELFF. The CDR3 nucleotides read TGTGCTAGTGGTTTAGACAGGGAAGCCGGGGAGCTGTTTTTT.

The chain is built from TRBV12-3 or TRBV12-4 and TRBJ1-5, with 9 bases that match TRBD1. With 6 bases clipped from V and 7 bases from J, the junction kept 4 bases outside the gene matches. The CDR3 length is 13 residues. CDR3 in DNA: TGTGCCAGCAGCCCCGACAGGGGGCAGCCCCAGCATTTT. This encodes CASSPDRGQPQHF.

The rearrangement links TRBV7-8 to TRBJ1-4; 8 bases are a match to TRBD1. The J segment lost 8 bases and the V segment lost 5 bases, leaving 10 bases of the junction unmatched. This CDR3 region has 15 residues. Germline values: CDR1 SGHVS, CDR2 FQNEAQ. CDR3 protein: CASSLRTGSREKLFF. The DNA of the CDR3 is TGTGCCAGCAGCCTACGGACAGGGTCACGGGAAAAACTGTTTTTT.